These T cell receptor beta chains were read from a single sample in a study of blood T cell repertoires in COVID-19. The protocol was immunoSEQ multiplex PCR, while the TCRdb copy is restricted to in-frame clones and leaves out a portion. The sample records some 150,000 clones, roughly 81% being singletons. Source material: peripheral blood. The receptor source for this set is a human donor with acute or convalescent COVID-19. The donor label of this sample is uncertain. Each CDR3 is given with its conserved first and last residue. The order of the fields is J gene, V gene, clone size, D gene, CDR3 protein, CDR3 DNA. A D gene is named only where the DNA matches it firmly. The size of a clone is reported for some rows only, either as once, few or many, or as a class for expanded clones.

>TRBJ1-4|TRBV5-5|NA|NA
CASSPAGTSHEKLFF
TGTGCCAGCAGTCCCGCGGGTACATCCCATGAAAAACTGTTTTTT
>TRBJ2-3|TRBV6-1|NA|NA
CASADWDTQYF
TGTGCCAGCGCAGATTGGGATACGCAGTATTTT
>TRBJ2-7|TRBV24-1|NA|TRBD1
CATSDSGGTGVNEQYF
TGTGCCACCAGTGATTCCGGCGGGACAGGGGTTAACGAGCAGTACTTC
>TRBJ1-1|TRBV7-2|NA|NA
CASSSYLGAGNTEAFF
TGTGCCAGCAGCTCTTATCTGGGGGCAGGGAACACTGAAGCTTTCTTT
>TRBJ1-4|TRBV20-1|NA|TRBD1
CSASGDRGLNEKLFF
TGCAGTGCTAGTGGAGACAGGGGGCTCAATGAAAAACTGTTTTTT
>TRBJ1-6|TRBV11-3|once|NA
CASSLDGQGSSPLHF
TGTGCCAGCAGCTTAGATGGGCAGGGGAGTTCACCCCTCCACTTT
>TRBJ2-7|TRBV6-5|NA|TRBD1
CATHRDRVSEQYF
TGTGCCACCCACCGGGACAGGGTTTCCGAGCAGTACTTC
>TRBJ2-7|TRBV11-2|NA|NA
CASSEVPLWAQYF
TGTGCCAGCAGCGAAGTCCCCCTCTGGGCGCAGTACTTC
>TRBJ2-3|TRBV14|NA|TRBD2
CASSQDVAGGPRTDTQYF
TGTGCCAGCAGCCAAGATGTCGCGGGGGGGCCCCGCACAGATACGCAGTATTTT
>TRBJ2-5|TRBV2|NA|NA
CASSRTQGKGETQYF
TGTGCCAGCAGTAGGACGCAGGGAAAGGGAGAGACCCAGTACTTC
>TRBJ2-1|TRBV3-1/TRBV3-2|NA|TRBD2
CASSPKTSGRYNEQFF
TGTGCCAGCAGCCCAAAAACTAGCGGGAGATACAATGAGCAGTTCTTC
>TRBJ1-3|TRBV7-9|NA|TRBD1
CASSWADRGSGNTIYF
TGTGCCAGCAGCTGGGCGGACAGGGGTTCTGGAAACACCATATATTTT
>TRBJ1-1|TRBV18|NA|NA
CASRPGGRGAEAFF
TGTGCCAGCCGTCCGGGGGGGAGGGGCGCTGAAGCTTTCTTT
>TRBJ1-6|TRBV6-5|few|TRBD1
CASSYQTGFDSPLHF
TGTGCCAGCAGTTACCAGACAGGGTTCGATTCACCCCTCCACTTT
>TRBJ1-2|TRBV29-1|NA|NA
CSVLGASQSYTF
TGCAGCGTCCTGGGGGCGAGCCAAAGCTACACCTTC
>TRBJ1-1|TRBV11-2|NA|NA
CASTLLLNTEAFF
TGTGCCAGCACCCTGTTATTGAACACTGAAGCTTTCTTT
>TRBJ1-3|TRBV18|once|NA
CASSPANSFSSGNTIYF
TGTGCCAGCTCACCAGCGAACTCATTCTCCTCTGGAAACACCATATATTTT
>TRBJ1-1|TRBV24-1|NA|TRBD1
CATSDLTFVNRGEAFF
TGTGCCACCAGTGATTTAACCTTTGTAAACAGGGGAGAAGCTTTCTTT
>TRBJ2-3|TRBV3-1/TRBV3-2|NA|NA
CASSQRGVATDTQYF
TGTGCCAGCAGCCAACGTGGAGTGGCGACAGATACGCAGTATTTT
>TRBJ1-4|TRBV28|NA|NA
CASRIGPGNEKLFF
TGTGCCAGCAGAATCGGACCGGGAAATGAAAAACTGTTTTTT
>TRBJ2-5|TRBV5-5|few|NA
CASSLDGLETQYF
TGTGCCAGCAGCTTGGACGGGTTGGAGACCCAGTACTTC
>TRBJ2-3|TRBV6-5|NA|TRBD2
CASGRGQARTDTQYF
TGTGCCAGCGGGAGGGGCCAAGCTCGCACAGATACGCAGTATTTT
>TRBJ2-1|TRBV27|NA|NA
CASSLSRLNNEQFF
TGTGCCAGCAGTTTATCGCGCCTGAACAATGAGCAGTTCTTC
>TRBJ2-5|TRBV7-2|once|NA
CASSYLLGAGTQYF
TGTGCCAGCAGTTACCTACTGGGGGCAGGGACCCAGTACTTC
>TRBJ1-1|TRBV19|NA|TRBD1
CASNTADRANTEAFF
TGTGCCAGTAATACGGCGGACAGGGCGAACACTGAAGCTTTCTTT
>TRBJ1-2|TRBV18|NA|NA
CASSPIGSGGYSGYTF
TGTGCCAGCTCACCAATAGGGAGCGGTGGGTATTCTGGCTACACCTTC
>TRBJ2-2|TRBV19|NA|TRBD1
CASSPRDRGPAGELFF
TGTGCCAGTAGTCCCCGGGACAGGGGGCCGGCCGGGGAGCTGTTTTTT
>TRBJ2-3|TRBV4-3|NA|TRBD1
CASSQDQTGRSTDTQYF
TGCGCCAGCAGCCAAGACCAGACAGGGCGTTCCACAGATACGCAGTATTTT
>TRBJ2-7|TRBV5-1|once|NA
CASGLGGSSYEQYF
TGCGCCAGCGGCTTAGGGGGAAGCTCCTACGAGCAGTACTTC
>TRBJ2-6|TRBV7-2|NA|TRBD1
CASSTRQGRSGANVLTF
TGTGCCAGCAGCACCAGACAGGGTCGGTCTGGGGCCAACGTCCTGACTTTC
>TRBJ1-2|TRBV4-3|NA|NA
CASSQDWGTANYGYTF
TGCGCCAGCAGCCAAGATTGGGGCACTGCTAACTATGGCTACACCTTC
>TRBJ1-6|TRBV30|few|NA
CACGVSYNSPLHF
TGTGCCTGCGGGGTATCCTATAATTCACCCCTCCACTTT
>TRBJ2-3|TRBV24-1|few|NA
CATSDLNGGTQYF
TGTGCCACCAGTGATTTGAACGGCGGCACGCAGTATTTT
>TRBJ1-2|TRBV5-6|NA|NA
CASSFTGKNYGYTF
TGTGCCAGCAGCTTTACAGGGAAGAACTATGGCTACACCTTC
>TRBJ1-1|TRBV5-6|NA|NA
CASSDRGALALNTEAFF
TGTGCCAGCAGCGATCGGGGGGCTTTGGCTTTGAACACTGAAGCTTTCTTT
>TRBJ1-1|TRBV6-2/TRBV6-3|NA|NA
CASSFTVNTEAFF
TGTGCCAGCAGTTTCACAGTGAACACTGAAGCTTTCTTT
>TRBJ2-2|TRBV21-1|few|NA
CASSGTSSNTANTGELFF
TGTGCCAGCAGCGGGACTAGCAGCAATACGGCGAACACCGGGGAGCTGTTTTTT
>TRBJ2-3|TRBV5-8|NA|TRBD2
CASSRAGTSGSWGTDTQYF
TGTGCCAGCAGCAGAGCCGGGACTAGCGGGAGTTGGGGCACAGATACGCAGTATTTT
>TRBJ2-5|TRBV5-1|NA|NA
CASSRSEQETQYF
TGCGCCAGCAGCCGGTCTGAACAAGAGACCCAGTACTTC
>TRBJ1-1|TRBV13|NA|NA
CASSLGRPGQEAFF
TGTGCCAGCAGCCTAGGAAGACCCGGACAGGAAGCTTTCTTT
>TRBJ2-7|TRBV9|NA|TRBD1
CASSAGTGYEQYF
TGTGCCAGCAGCGCAGGGACAGGGTACGAGCAGTACTTC